The 13 T cell receptor beta chains below were found in one sample sequenced in a study of blood T cell repertoires in COVID-19. Using immunoSEQ multiplex PCR, the repertoire was profiled, and TCRdb retains in-frame clones only, with some absent. The data contain some 130,000 clones, approximately 82% of them singletons. What was sequenced was peripheral blood. These receptors all come from a man aged 35 to 55 with active or convalescent COVID-19.

The CDR3 sequence is CAWRGGLAGGLQETQYF. CDR3 nucleotide sequence: TGTGCCTGGAGAGGGGGCCTAGCGGGGGGCCTACAAGAGACCCAGTACTTC. The rearrangement uses TRBV30 and TRBJ2-5, with 11 bases that match TRBD2. V was pared by 3 bases and J by 2 bases, with 11 bases of the junction left unmatched. Looked up from germline, CDR1 is GTSNPN and CDR2 is SVGIG (reference sequence). The CDR3 runs 17 residues.

The genes are TRBV5-1 and TRBJ2-7; D is unclear. The CDR3 runs 12 residues. The germline V gene has CDR1 SGHRS and CDR2 YFSETQ. V was clipped by 1 base and J by 2 bases, with 4 bases between them. CDR3 in DNA: TGCGCCAGCAGCTTGCCAGCCTACGAGCAGTACTTC. It specifies CASSLPAYEQYF.

This chain uses TRBV5-1 with TRBJ2-7, with 10 bases identical to TRBD2. Per germline, CDR1 SGHRS and CDR2 YFSETQ. The V segment lost 3 bases and the J segment 5 bases; nucleotides outside the gene matches: 8. The CDR3 is 15 amino acids. In DNA form, the CDR3 reads TGCGCCAGCAGCTCTCAGCGGGGGGGCGGGAACGAGCAGTACTTC. The encoded protein is CASSSQRGGGNEQYF.

The DNA of the CDR3 is TGTGCCAGCCTCGGGGGGGGAGAGACCCAGTACTTC. As protein: CASLGGGETQYF. The V gene is TRBV2, the J gene TRBJ2-5; 8 nucleotides align to TRBD2. V lost 8 bases to trimming and J lost 4 bases; unmatched junction nucleotides: 3. Germline assignment: CDR1 SNHLY and CDR2 FYNNEI. The CDR3 loop spans 12 amino acids.

The chain is built from TRBV12-3 or TRBV12-4 and TRBJ2-7; a weak D match, TRBD1 (6 bases). The CDR3 length is 13 residues. With 5 bases removed from V and 4 bases from J, the gap between germline ends came to 12 bases. For the CDR3, the DNA is TGTGCCAGCAGTCCAACAGGGAAATACGAGCAGTACTTC. Protein: CASSPTGKYEQYF.

The chain has TRBV2 and TRBJ1-1; D not certain. V lost 4 bases and J lost 0, with 6 bases in between. This CDR3 has 13 residues. Germline V lookup: CDR1 SNHLY, CDR2 FYNNEI. The CDR3 coding sequence is TGTGCCAGCAGTGCGACACTGAACACTGAAGCTTTCTTT. Its translation: CASSATLNTEAFF.

This chain connects TRBV7-2 to TRBJ2-7, with 9 bases lining up with TRBD1. Trimming at V came to 5 bases and at J to 3 bases, leaving 5 bases not matched to a gene. Germline CDR1 reads SGHTA; CDR2 reads FQGNSA. CDR3 length equals 14 residues. CDR3 DNA: TGTGCCAGCAGCATAAACAGGGGGCGCTACGAGCAGTACTTC. Amino acids: CASSINRGRYEQYF.

The genes are TRBV9 and TRBJ2-3; 8 bases are shared with TRBD1. In germline, CDR1 is SGDLS, CDR2 YYNGEE. This CDR3 has 14 residues. V dropped 3 bases and J dropped 4; count of bases not matched to a gene: 4. The CDR3 sequence: CASSARTGSDTQYF. The CDR3 nucleotides are TGTGCCAGCAGCGCAAGGACAGGGTCAGATACGCAGTATTTT.

The gene calls are TRBV15 and TRBJ1-5; the match to TRBD1 covers 7 bases. This CDR3 spans 14 amino acids. Trimming cost V 8 bases and J 4 bases; bases outside gene matches: 8. Looked up from germline, CDR1 is LNHNV and CDR2 is YYDKDF (reference sequence). As DNA, the CDR3 is TGTGCCACCGGGGAGACAGGGCGGAATCAGCCCCAGCATTTT. It is translated as CATGETGRNQPQHF.

The rearrangement joins TRBV19 to TRBJ2-7, with 8 nucleotides matching TRBD1. CDR1 and CDR2 (germline): LNHDA, SQIVND (reference sequence). Losses at the gene ends were 1 base for V and 2 bases for J; bases not matched to a gene: 7. The CDR3 is made up of 16 amino acids. This CDR3 reads CASSIASGTGTYEQYF. For the CDR3, the DNA is TGTGCCAGTAGTATAGCCTCCGGGACAGGTACCTACGAGCAGTACTTC.

The J gene is TRBJ1-5, the V gene TRBV2; 8 bases match TRBD1. Losses at the gene ends were 5 bases for V and 3 bases for J; bases not matched to a gene: 6. CDR1 is SNHLY and CDR2 is FYNNEI in the germline V gene. The CDR3 spans 15 residues. The CDR3 protein is CASSLRQGNNQPQHF. CDR3 bases: TGTGCCAGCAGTCTTCGACAGGGGAACAATCAGCCCCAGCATTTT.

The chain joins TRBV19 to TRBJ2-4, with TRBD2 matching 9 bases. CDR3 size: 15 residues. CDR1 is LNHDA and CDR2 is SQIVND in the germline V gene (reference sequence). Losses at the gene ends were 5 bases for V and 6 bases for J; bases not matched to a gene: 8. CDR3 nucleotide sequence: TGTGCCAGTAGTCCGGCGGGGGGGAAAATAAACATTCAGTACTTC. Its translation is CASSPAGGKINIQYF.

This clone was seen only a few times. J is TRBJ1-5 and V is TRBV19, with TRBD1 matching over 7 bases. The ends lost 4 bases at V and 1 base at J; junction bases unmatched: 1. Germline CDR1 LNHDA, CDR2 SQIVND (reference sequence). The CDR3 loop spans 14 amino acids. CDR3 sequence reads: CASSTTGSNQPQHF. The CDR3 nucleotides are TGTGCCAGTAGTACGACAGGGAGCAATCAGCCCCAGCATTTT.